These 23 T cell receptor beta chains were all obtained from the same sample, sequenced in a study of glioma-infiltrating T cells. TCR alpha and beta CDR3 regions were amplified from RNA using iRepertoire nested multiplex PCR. MiXCR, run by TCRdb on the multiplex PCR reads, gives a single entry per CDR3 protein. The sample has 300,000 to 400,000 distinct CDR3 sequences; 41% are singletons. The sample was glioma tissue, nonneoplastic brain tissue, or PBMCs (not recorded which). All receptors come from a human donor with low-grade glioma or glioblastoma, undergoing nonglioma brain surgery, or in good health (not recorded which).

This clonotype has only one observation. One base away lies a much larger clone, so this may be a sequencing read error. The CDR3 region is CPSSDSGRTYYGYTF. The CDR3 DNA is TGTCCCAGCAGTGACTCGGGACGGACATACTATGGCTACACCTTC. This sequence joins TRBV28 and TRBJ1-2; weak D call: TRBD1 (5 bases). Germline loops: CDR1 MDHEN, CDR2 SYDVKM. This CDR3 is 15 amino acids long.

Comments on this clonotype: It is likely a read error, because the conserved phenylalanine at the end of the CDR3 is missing. The J gene is TRBJ1-5, the V gene TRBV20-1, with D possibly matching TRBD1 (6 bases). Trimming shortened V by 1 base and J by 2 bases, and 9 bases separated the two germline ends. The CDR3 covers 14 residues. CDR1 and CDR2 from the germline V gene are DFQATT and SNEGSKA (reference sequence). CDR3 sequence: CSARVGARNQPQHL. The CDR3 DNA reads TGCAGTGCTAGAGTGGGGGCCCGCAATCAGCCCCAGCATTTG.

In its sample, this clonotype was seen many times. This chain joins TRBV27 and TRBJ1-1, with D uncertain. The CDR3 is 14 amino acids. Germline loops: CDR1 MNHEY, CDR2 SMNVEV (reference sequence). V was clipped by 5 bases and J by 5 bases, with 15 bases between them. The CDR3 coding sequence is TGTGCCAGCAGTCCCAGCCCAGCAAGGACTGAAGCTTTCTTT. Its protein is CASSPSPARTEAFF.

This clonotype was seen ten or more times. The gene calls are TRBV27 and TRBJ1-2; perhaps TRBD1 as D (5 bases). V gave up 3 bases and J gave up 0 bases, with 11 bases separating them. Germline assignment: CDR1 MNHEY and CDR2 SMNVEV (reference sequence). This CDR3 is 15 amino acids long. The CDR3 loop is CASSLGGTANYGYTF. The DNA for the CDR3 is TGTGCCAGCAGTTTGGGAGGGACTGCTAACTATGGCTACACCTTC.

The chain is built from TRBV6-2 or TRBV6-3 and TRBJ1-4; D remains ambiguous. Germline values: CDR1 MNHEY, CDR2 SVGEGT. This CDR3 has 14 amino acids. V was cut by 7 bases and J by 6 bases, with 15 bases left in between. CDR3 residues: CASTWRPADEKLFF. CDR3 coding DNA: TGTGCCAGCACCTGGAGACCCGCGGATGAAAAACTGTTTTTT.

This clonotype has a single count. Because the CDR3 is missing its conserved closing phenylalanine or tryptophan, this is likely a read error. The V call is TRBV7-9, the J call TRBJ1-2; D not resolved. Trimming removed 5 bases at V and 2 bases at J, with 21 bases between. This CDR3 is built from 17 residues. The germline gives CDR1 SEHNR, CDR2 FQNEAQ (reference sequence). The CDR3 DNA is TGTGCCAGCAGCACCCTCCTGGGGATGAGGAGGAACTATGGCTACACCCTC. Its protein is CASSTLLGMRRNYGYTL.

This clonotype appeared a few times. The germline gene is not matched at one end of the junction; a read error may be the cause. The chain links TRBV12-3 or TRBV12-4 to TRBJ1-2; D is unclear. The CDR3 is 13 amino acids. The DNA for the CDR3 is TGTGCCAGCAGTTTAGGCCAACAGAAGGGCTACACTTTC. Translation gives CASSLGQQKGYTF.

The chain couples TRBV28 to TRBJ2-5, with TRBD1 matching over 7 bases. Trimming took 3 bases from V and 6 from J; bases not matched to a gene: 4. The germline CDR1 and CDR2 sequences are MDHEN and SYDVKM. The CDR3 sequence is 13 residues long. The CDR3 reads CASSLTGLKTQYF. CDR3 nucleotide sequence: TGTGCCAGCAGTTTGACAGGGTTGAAGACCCAGTACTTC.

This clonotype was found many times. The chain links TRBV27 to TRBJ2-3; possible D gene TRBD1, 5 bases. The CDR3 loop spans 15 amino acids. Per germline, CDR1 MNHEY and CDR2 SMNVEV (reference sequence). Trimming left V 3 bases short and J 1 base short, with 11 bases between. In DNA form, the CDR3 reads TGTGCCAGCAGTTTCCTCGGCAGGGGCACAGATACGCAGTATTTT. Amino acids: CASSFLGRGTDTQYF.

With regard to this clonotype: Being one base from a much bigger clone, this may be a read error. The gene calls are TRBV20-1 and TRBJ2-7, with D hard to call. The CDR3 length is 16 residues. The germline V gene has CDR1 DFQATT and CDR2 SNEGSKA (reference sequence). V lost 0 bases to trimming and J lost 0 bases, with 15 bases between them. The CDR3 region has the DNA TGCAGTGCTAGAGATCAACGTGGGATGACCTCCTACGAGCAGTACTTC. Translation gives CSARDQRGMTSYEQYF.

This clonotype showed up just once. The chain uses TRBV29-1 and TRBJ2-7, with 9 bases identical to TRBD1. The J call is in doubt because the DNA end fits TRBJ2-5 better. From germline, CDR1 is SQVTM and CDR2 ANQGSEA. The CDR3 runs 14 residues. In nucleotides, the CDR3 is TGCAGCACCTCACAGGGGGCGCTGGGAGAGACCCAGTACTTC. Translating it yields CSTSQGALGETQYF.

This clonotype came up a few times. V and J are TRBV20-1 and TRBJ2-7; tentatively, D is TRBD2 (5 bases). Trimming removed 5 bases at V and 0 bases at J, with 11 bases between. The germline gives CDR1 DFQATT, CDR2 SNEGSKA (reference sequence). This CDR3 comprises 13 residues. CDR3 residues: CSALSGSSYEQYF. Here the CDR3 DNA reads TGCAGTGCTCTCAGCGGAAGCTCCTACGAGCAGTACTTC.

This sequence joins TRBV6-2 or TRBV6-3 and TRBJ1-3; D remains ambiguous. V dropped 8 bases and J dropped 3 bases, with 20 bases sitting between them. Looked up from germline, CDR1 is MNHEY and CDR2 is SVGEGT. This CDR3 has 16 residues. The CDR3 sequence is CASGRPGQSIGNTIYF. CDR3 DNA sequence: TGTGCCAGCGGACGACCGGGCCAGTCGATTGGAAACACCATATATTTT.

For the CDR3, the DNA is TGCAGTGCTAGAGACAAGGGGCGAGCCTACGAGCAGTACTTC. The encoded protein is CSARDKGRAYEQYF. The rearrangement uses TRBV20-1 and TRBJ2-7, with a possible D match to TRBD1 (5 bases). Per the germline V gene, CDR1 is DFQATT and CDR2 is SNEGSKA (reference sequence). CDR3 length: 14 residues. Trimming stripped 0 bases from V and 2 bases from J, with 11 bases between.

CDR3 sequence reads: CASSFTGVDQPQHF. CDR3 DNA: TGTGCCAGCAGCTTTACAGGGGTAGACCAGCCCCAGCATTTT. The chain carries TRBV7-2 and TRBJ1-5; 7 nucleotides line up with TRBD1. J was trimmed by 7 bases and V by 3 bases; bases with no gene match: 6. Germline values: CDR1 SGHTA, CDR2 FQGNSA. This CDR3 spans 14 amino acids.

Points on this clonotype: Being one base from a much bigger clone, this may be a read error. This chain links TRBV6-1 with TRBJ1-2; D unresolved. Trimming stripped 6 bases from V and 0 bases from J, with 8 bases between. The CDR3 loop spans 13 amino acids. Germline assignment: CDR1 MNHNS and CDR2 SASEGT. This chain's CDR3 is CASRGMANYGYTF. Written as DNA, the CDR3 is TGTGCCAGCAGAGGGATGGCTAACTATGGCTACACCTTC.

The chain has TRBV3-1 and TRBJ1-1; a weak D match, TRBD1 (6 bases). CDR3 size: 15 residues. The V end lost 4 bases, the J end lost 3 bases, and 15 bases lay between the germline ends. Germline CDR1 is LGHDT and CDR2 is YNNKEL (reference sequence). CDR3 in amino acids: CASSPQGSLDTEAFF. Here the CDR3 DNA reads TGTGCCAGCAGCCCCCAGGGGTCATTGGACACTGAAGCTTTCTTT. The full variable domain, its missing parts supplied by reference TRBV3-1 and TRBJ1-1, is DTAVSQTPKYLVTQMGNDKSIKCEQNLGHDTMYWYKQDSKKFLKIMFSYNNKELIINETVPNRFSPKSPDKAHLNLHINSLELGDSAVYFCASSPQGSLDTEAFFGQGTRLTVV.

The genes are TRBV20-1 and TRBJ2-2; D ambiguous. The germline gives CDR1 DFQATT, CDR2 SNEGSKA (reference sequence). The CDR3 has 12 residues. V lost 0 bases to trimming and J lost 6 bases, with 5 bases between them. CDR3: CSAREQAGELFF. CDR3 nucleotide sequence: TGCAGTGCTAGAGAGCAGGCCGGGGAGCTGTTTTTT.

V is TRBV20-1 and J is TRBJ1-1; 9 nucleotides agree with TRBD1. There are 13 residues in the CDR3. Trimming cost V 5 bases and J 4 bases; bases outside gene matches: 5. Germline V lookup: CDR1 DFQATT, CDR2 SNEGSKA (reference sequence). CDR3 nucleotides: TGCAGTGCTGCGGACAGGGGACGCACTGAAGCTTTCTTT. Translated: CSAADRGRTEAFF.

On this clonotype: A clone one base away is much larger, so this may be a read error. V and J are TRBV4-3 and TRBJ1-2; no clear D. The CDR3 loop spans 13 amino acids. Germline CDR1 reads LGHNA; CDR2 reads YSLEER. The CDR3 bases are TGCGCCAGCAGCCAAGATCCCCGCTATGGCTGCACCTTC. Translated: CASSQDPRYGCTF.

This chain uses TRBV7-2 with TRBJ1-1; possible D gene TRBD1, 6 bases. The CDR3 is 14 amino acids. V gave up 5 bases and J gave up 5 bases, with 15 bases separating them. The germline V gene has CDR1 SGHTA and CDR2 FQGNSA. As DNA, the CDR3 is TGTGCCAGCAGCGCCAGGGGATCTCGGACTGAAGCTTTCTTT. Encoded protein: CASSARGSRTEAFF.

With regard to this clonotype: Relative to the germline gene, one junction end is altered; a read error may explain this. The genes are TRBV20-1 and TRBJ2-7; D uncertain. The CDR3 runs to 13 residues. Germline loops: CDR1 DFQATT, CDR2 SNEGSKA (reference sequence). The CDR3 here is CGASRLPRYEQYF. Here the CDR3 DNA reads TGCGGTGCTAGTCGACTCCCCCGCTACGAGCAGTACTTC.

Many counts were recorded for this clonotype. This rearrangement joins TRBV3-1 to TRBJ1-1; D ambiguous. Between the trimmed V and J ends, which lost 5 bases and 0 bases, there was a span of 10 bases. The CDR3 extends over 14 amino acids. From germline, CDR1 is LGHDT and CDR2 YNNKEL (reference sequence). The CDR3 coding sequence is TGTGCCAGCAGCTCCAGAACTATGAACACTGAAGCTTTCTTT. Translating it yields CASSSRTMNTEAFF.